The 7 T cell receptor beta chains below all came from one sample that was sequenced in a study of Graves' ophthalmopathy and Graves' hyperthyroidism. RNA transcripts were the source from which TCR beta CDR3 regions were amplified. HTBI primers primed a first-round RT-PCR, and a second-round multiplex PCR followed. TCRdb re-derived calls from the multiplex PCR reads in MiXCR, one entry per CDR3 protein. Found here are some 380,000 distinct CDR3 sequences, roughly 14% of them singletons; the top ten hold about 7%. Sample: peripheral blood. The receptors here all came from a woman under 30 with stable Graves' hyperthyroidism.

This chain joins TRBV11-2 and TRBJ2-7; perhaps TRBD1 as D (6 bases). Germline V CDR1 and CDR2: SGHAT, FQNNGV. V lost 6 bases, J lost 4 bases, and 28 bases lay in between. The CDR3 runs to 18 residues. CDR3 region: CASSLDSLRMTRSYEQYF. The DNA of the CDR3 is TGTGCCAGCAGTTTGGACAGCTTGCGAATGACTCGGAGTTACGAGCAGTACTTC.

This clonotype was seen ten or more times. The chain has TRBV5-1 and TRBJ1-2; 9 bases map to TRBD1. The CDR3 runs to 15 residues. The junction had 4 bases not matched to a gene; V was cut back by 2 bases and J by 2 bases. Germline loops: CDR1 SGHRS, CDR2 YFSETQ. CDR3 sequence: CASSFTGTGNYGYTF. The CDR3 coding sequence is TGCGCCAGCAGCTTTACCGGGACAGGGAACTATGGCTACACCTTC.

The rearrangement links TRBV7-2 to TRBJ2-5, with D tentatively TRBD1 or TRBD2 (5 bases each). The CDR3 is 13 residues long. Per germline, CDR1 SGHTA and CDR2 FQGNSA. V lost 2 bases, J lost 5 bases, and 9 bases lay in between. The CDR3 here is CASSLIWDETQYF. As DNA, the CDR3 is TGTGCCAGCAGCTTAATCTGGGACGAGACCCAGTACTTC.

This clonotype was seen repeatedly, ten times or more. V usage is TRBV5-1 and J usage is TRBJ1-2, with no clear D. This CDR3 region has 15 residues. Trimming took 0 bases from V and 2 from J, leaving 11 bases between them. The germline gives CDR1 SGHRS, CDR2 YFSETQ. This CDR3 is CASSLAIGRNYGYTF. The CDR3 region has the DNA TGCGCCAGCAGCTTGGCCATCGGCAGAAACTATGGCTACACCTTC.

The sample holds many counts of this clonotype. The gene calls are TRBV12-3 or TRBV12-4 and TRBJ1-5; no reliable D call. This CDR3 spans 15 amino acids. V was clipped by 6 bases and J by 5 bases, with 17 bases between them. The CDR3 nucleotides are TGTGCCAGCAGCCCTGGTTACCAGAGGTATCAGCCCCAGCATTTT. Its translation is CASSPGYQRYQPQHF.

This clonotype has at least ten counts. The rearrangement links TRBV9 to TRBJ2-5; 10 bases match TRBD2. Trimming at V came to 4 bases and at J to 10 bases, leaving 16 bases not matched to a gene. CDR3 length: 16 amino acids. Germline values: CDR1 SGDLS, CDR2 YYNGEE. The CDR3: CASSLPGTSEEEGQYF. In nucleotides, the CDR3 is TGTGCCAGCAGCCTTCCCGGGACTAGCGAGGAAGAGGGCCAGTACTTC.

This chain's CDR3 is CSVESYRGEGPDTQYF. The CDR3 DNA is TGCAGCGTTGAGTCATATAGGGGAGAGGGGCCAGATACGCAGTATTTT. The J gene is TRBJ2-3, the V gene TRBV29-1; possibly TRBD1 or TRBD2 for D (5 bases each). V dropped 3 bases and J dropped 4 bases, with 20 bases sitting between them. This CDR3 comprises 16 residues. The germline CDR1 and CDR2 sequences are SQVTM and ANQGSEA.